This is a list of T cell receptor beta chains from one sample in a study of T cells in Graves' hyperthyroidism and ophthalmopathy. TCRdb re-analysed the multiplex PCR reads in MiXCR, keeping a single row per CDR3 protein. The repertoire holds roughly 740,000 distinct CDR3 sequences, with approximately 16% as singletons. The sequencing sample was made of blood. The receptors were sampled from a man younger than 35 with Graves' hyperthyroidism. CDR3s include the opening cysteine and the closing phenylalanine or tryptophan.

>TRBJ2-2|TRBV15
CATVVGANTGELFF
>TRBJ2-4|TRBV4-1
CASSQELRNIQYF
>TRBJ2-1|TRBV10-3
CATNQRVSSYNEQFF
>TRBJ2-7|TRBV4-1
CASSLYKEITSEQYF
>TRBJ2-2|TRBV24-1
CATSDLSGKNTGELFF
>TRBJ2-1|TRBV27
CASSLVVYAPSSYNEQFF
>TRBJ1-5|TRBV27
CASSSGTDSNQPQHF
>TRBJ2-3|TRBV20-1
CSAEPISTDTQYF
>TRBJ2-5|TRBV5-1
CASSTYLGGETQYF
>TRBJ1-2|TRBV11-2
CASSLEGGGLSGYTF
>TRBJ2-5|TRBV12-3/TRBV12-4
CASSLRLAGVETQYF
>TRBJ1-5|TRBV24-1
CATPGGGNQPQHF
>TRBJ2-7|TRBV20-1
CSARDRLADPYEQYF
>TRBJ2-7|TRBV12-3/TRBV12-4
CASSFYGAEDEQYF
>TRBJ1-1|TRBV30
CAWSTGTGGNTEAFF